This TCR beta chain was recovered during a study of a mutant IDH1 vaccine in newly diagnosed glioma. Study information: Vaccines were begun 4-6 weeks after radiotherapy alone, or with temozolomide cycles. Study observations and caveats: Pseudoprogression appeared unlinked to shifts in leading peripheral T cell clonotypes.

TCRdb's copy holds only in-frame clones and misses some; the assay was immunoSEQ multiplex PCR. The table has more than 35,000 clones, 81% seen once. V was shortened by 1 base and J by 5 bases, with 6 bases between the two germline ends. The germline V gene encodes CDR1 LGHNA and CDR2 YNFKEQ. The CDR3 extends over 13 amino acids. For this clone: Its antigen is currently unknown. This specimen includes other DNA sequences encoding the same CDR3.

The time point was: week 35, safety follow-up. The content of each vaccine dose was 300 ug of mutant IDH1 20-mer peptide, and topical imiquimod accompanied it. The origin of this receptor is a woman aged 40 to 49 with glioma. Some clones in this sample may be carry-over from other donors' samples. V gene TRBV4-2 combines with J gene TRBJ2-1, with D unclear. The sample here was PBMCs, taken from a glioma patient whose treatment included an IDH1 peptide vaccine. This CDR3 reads CASSQVSNNEQFF. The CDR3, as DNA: TGTGCCAGCAGCCAAGTCTCAAACAATGAGCAGTTCTTC.